One sample yielded the 5 T cell receptor beta chains listed below, sequenced in a study of regulatory T cells in long-lasting Graves disease. Time point in this sample: newly diagnosed GD, antithyroid drugs for less than 3 months. PBMC RNA was the source of the TCR library. Libraries of TCR beta came from iRepertoire HTBI primers plus Arm-PCR of CDR3 regions. TCRdb fed the multiplex PCR reads into MiXCR, producing one record per CDR3 protein. The top ten clones hold 9.5% to 15% of a sample with some 600,000 distinct CDR3 sequences, around 15% of them seen once. This sample also belongs to another study, concerning T cells in Graves' hyperthyroidism and ophthalmopathy.

This material consisted of peripheral blood mononuclear cells (PBMCs), taken at new diagnosis, from a patient treated with antithyroid drugs. The receptors come from a man between 18 and 29 years old with Graves disease.

This clonotype was counted a few times. This chain joins TRBV15 and TRBJ2-3; D gene uncertain. V lost 6 bases, J lost 0 bases, and 7 bases lay in between. The CDR3 sequence is 13 residues long. Per the germline V gene, CDR1 is LNHNV and CDR2 is YYDKDF (reference sequence). CDR3 region: CATRQPSTDTQYF. As DNA, the CDR3 is TGTGCCACCAGACAGCCTAGCACAGATACGCAGTATTTT. Variable domain in full (rest from reference TRBV15 and TRBJ2-3): DAMVIQNPRYQVTQFGKPVTLSCSQTLNHNVMYWYQQKSSQAPKLLFHYYDKDFNNEADTPDNFQSRRPNTSFCFLDIRSPGLGDTAMYLCATRQPSTDTQYFGPGTRLTVL.

This chain joins TRBV5-1 and TRBJ2-7, with 7 positions matching TRBD1. V gave up 5 bases and J gave up 4 bases; unmatched junction bases: 12. The CDR3 is made up of 15 amino acids. In germline, CDR1 is SGHRS, CDR2 YFSETQ. The CDR3 loop reads CASRLSGTDSYEQYF. For the CDR3, the DNA is TGCGCCAGCAGACTTTCCGGGACAGACTCATACGAGCAGTACTTC.

This clonotype was detected only a few times. The rearrangement uses TRBV20-1 and TRBJ2-5; D might be TRBD2 (6 bases). Between the trimmed V and J ends, which lost 0 bases and 1 base, there was a span of 12 bases. The CDR3 is 15 amino acids. In germline, CDR1 is DFQATT, CDR2 SNEGSKA (reference sequence). The CDR3 sequence is CSARDAVAVQETQYF. The CDR3 bases are TGCAGTGCTAGAGATGCGGTAGCGGTCCAAGAGACCCAGTACTTC.

There are many counts of this clonotype. This chain connects TRBV3-1 to TRBJ2-7; D not resolved. Trimming stripped 4 bases from V and 2 bases from J, with 3 bases between. This CDR3 spans 11 amino acids. Germline lookup yields CDR1 LGHDT and CDR2 YNNKEL (reference sequence). The CDR3 here is CASSRAYEQYF. The CDR3, as DNA: TGTGCCAGCAGCCGGGCCTACGAGCAGTACTTC.

This clonotype was observed a few times. CDR3 in amino acids: CSVAGIYTGELFF. The CDR3 DNA reads TGCAGCGTCGCCGGGATCTACACCGGGGAGCTGTTTTTT. The chain has TRBV29-1 and TRBJ2-2; D possibly corresponds to TRBD2 (5 bases). This CDR3 is 13 amino acids long. Germline values: CDR1 SQVTM, CDR2 ANQGSEA. V lost 6 bases to trimming and J lost 3 bases, with 11 bases between them.